This T cell receptor beta chain was found in a study of beta chain features in type 1 diabetes. General study results and limits: Possible PCR preference for shorter templates applied equally to patients and controls. Healthy donors had naive, central memory and Treg TCRB repertoires that appeared less similar than those seen among patients. Any HLA-type effect on TCRB rearrangement remained unresolved here. For Type 1 diabetes patients, all four CD4+ subsets carried TCRB CDR3s that were moderately but significantly shorter.

A remark on this clone: What it recognizes is unknown.

Reverse transcription of all isolated RNA meant that expressed TCRB transcripts were sequenced. Some clones are missing from TCRdb's copy, which holds only in-frame ones; the method was immunoSEQ multiplex PCR. In the table there are 300,000 or so clones, 14% of which are singletons. CDR1 and CDR2 (germline): LNHNV, YYDKDF (reference sequence). Deletions cut 3 bases from V and 3 bases from J, with 14 bases between. The CDR3 has 15 residues. In total, each donor contributed a single heparinised blood draw that averaged around 110 mL. The rearrangement links TRBV15 to TRBJ1-1; D ambiguous. Sequenced sample: naive CD4+ T cells from blood. This TCR derives from a young man with type 1 diabetes. The DNA for the CDR3 is TGTGCCACCAGCAGCCGAGGAGACCGAGACACTGAAGCTTTCTTT. Translated, it gives CATSSRGDRDTEAFF.